What follows are 7 T cell receptor beta chains derived from one specimen sequenced in a study of blood T cell repertoires in COVID-19. Some clones are missing from TCRdb's copy, which holds only in-frame ones; the method was immunoSEQ multiplex PCR. In the table there are about 89,000 clones, about four fifths of which are singletons. The sequenced material came from peripheral blood. Receptors were obtained from a man in his sixties or seventies with COVID-19, enrolled during active disease.

J is TRBJ2-7 and V is TRBV11-2, with 7 bases identical to TRBD2. The CDR3 is 16 residues long. Germline V gives CDR1 SGHAT, CDR2 FQNNGV. V was pared by 2 bases and J by 2 bases, with 9 bases of the junction left unmatched. DNA for the CDR3: TGTGCCAGCAGCTTAAGGGAGGGAAGAGGCACCTACGAGCAGTACTTC. It yields the protein CASSLREGRGTYEQYF.

The rearrangement joins TRBV30 to TRBJ2-2; TRBD1 matches at 8 bases. CDR1 is GTSNPN, CDR2 SVGIG, per germline (reference sequence). The CDR3 contains 15 residues. The V and J ends lost 4 bases and 6 bases, in that order; junction bases with no gene match: 10. The CDR3 DNA reads as TGTGCCTGGAAAGGTGGGACAGGCGCCGCCGGGGAGCTGTTTTTT. Its translation is CAWKGGTGAAGELFF.

J is TRBJ1-1 and V is TRBV5-5; unclear D gene. Deletions cut 0 bases from V and 1 base from J, with 10 bases between. The CDR3 spans 15 residues. Per germline, CDR1 SGHKS and CDR2 YYEKEE (reference sequence). The CDR3 here is CASSLGGGRNTEAFF. The CDR3 nucleotides are TGTGCCAGCAGCTTGGGTGGAGGGCGGAACACTGAAGCTTTCTTT.

The chain combines TRBV19 with TRBJ2-7; no reliable D call. Looked up from germline, CDR1 is LNHDA and CDR2 is SQIVND (reference sequence). V was cut by 1 base and J by 2 bases, with 6 bases left in between. The CDR3 length is 13 residues. The CDR3: CASSIGVTYEQYF. The CDR3 DNA reads TGTGCCAGTAGTATAGGTGTCACCTACGAGCAGTACTTC.

This sequence joins TRBV5-1 and TRBJ2-3; TRBD2 agrees at 7 bases. Looked up from germline, CDR1 is SGHRS and CDR2 is YFSETQ. The CDR3 length is 18 residues. With V trimmed by 0 bases and J by 1 base, 11 bases remained unmatched. CDR3 protein: CASSLVPGLYSGTDTQYF. In DNA form, the CDR3 reads TGCGCCAGCAGCTTGGTCCCGGGACTATACTCGGGCACAGATACGCAGTATTTT.

The rearrangement uses TRBV4-2 and TRBJ1-1; D remains unclear. The length of the CDR3 is 15 residues. Trimming took 0 bases from V and 2 from J, leaving 10 bases between them. Germline CDR1 LGHNA, CDR2 YNFKEQ. In nucleotides, the CDR3 is TGTGCCAGCAGCCAAGATGTGCAGTTCAACACTGAAGCTTTCTTT. Protein: CASSQDVQFNTEAFF.

The chain carries TRBV19 and TRBJ1-2; D might be TRBD1 (6 bases). Germline loops: CDR1 LNHDA, CDR2 SQIVND (reference sequence). With 11 bases removed from V and 2 bases from J, the gap between germline ends came to 21 bases. The CDR3 is 15 amino acids. CDR3 sequence: CASGGAGAVNYGYTF. The CDR3 DNA reads as TGTGCCTCTGGAGGAGCGGGGGCGGTGAACTATGGCTACACCTTC.